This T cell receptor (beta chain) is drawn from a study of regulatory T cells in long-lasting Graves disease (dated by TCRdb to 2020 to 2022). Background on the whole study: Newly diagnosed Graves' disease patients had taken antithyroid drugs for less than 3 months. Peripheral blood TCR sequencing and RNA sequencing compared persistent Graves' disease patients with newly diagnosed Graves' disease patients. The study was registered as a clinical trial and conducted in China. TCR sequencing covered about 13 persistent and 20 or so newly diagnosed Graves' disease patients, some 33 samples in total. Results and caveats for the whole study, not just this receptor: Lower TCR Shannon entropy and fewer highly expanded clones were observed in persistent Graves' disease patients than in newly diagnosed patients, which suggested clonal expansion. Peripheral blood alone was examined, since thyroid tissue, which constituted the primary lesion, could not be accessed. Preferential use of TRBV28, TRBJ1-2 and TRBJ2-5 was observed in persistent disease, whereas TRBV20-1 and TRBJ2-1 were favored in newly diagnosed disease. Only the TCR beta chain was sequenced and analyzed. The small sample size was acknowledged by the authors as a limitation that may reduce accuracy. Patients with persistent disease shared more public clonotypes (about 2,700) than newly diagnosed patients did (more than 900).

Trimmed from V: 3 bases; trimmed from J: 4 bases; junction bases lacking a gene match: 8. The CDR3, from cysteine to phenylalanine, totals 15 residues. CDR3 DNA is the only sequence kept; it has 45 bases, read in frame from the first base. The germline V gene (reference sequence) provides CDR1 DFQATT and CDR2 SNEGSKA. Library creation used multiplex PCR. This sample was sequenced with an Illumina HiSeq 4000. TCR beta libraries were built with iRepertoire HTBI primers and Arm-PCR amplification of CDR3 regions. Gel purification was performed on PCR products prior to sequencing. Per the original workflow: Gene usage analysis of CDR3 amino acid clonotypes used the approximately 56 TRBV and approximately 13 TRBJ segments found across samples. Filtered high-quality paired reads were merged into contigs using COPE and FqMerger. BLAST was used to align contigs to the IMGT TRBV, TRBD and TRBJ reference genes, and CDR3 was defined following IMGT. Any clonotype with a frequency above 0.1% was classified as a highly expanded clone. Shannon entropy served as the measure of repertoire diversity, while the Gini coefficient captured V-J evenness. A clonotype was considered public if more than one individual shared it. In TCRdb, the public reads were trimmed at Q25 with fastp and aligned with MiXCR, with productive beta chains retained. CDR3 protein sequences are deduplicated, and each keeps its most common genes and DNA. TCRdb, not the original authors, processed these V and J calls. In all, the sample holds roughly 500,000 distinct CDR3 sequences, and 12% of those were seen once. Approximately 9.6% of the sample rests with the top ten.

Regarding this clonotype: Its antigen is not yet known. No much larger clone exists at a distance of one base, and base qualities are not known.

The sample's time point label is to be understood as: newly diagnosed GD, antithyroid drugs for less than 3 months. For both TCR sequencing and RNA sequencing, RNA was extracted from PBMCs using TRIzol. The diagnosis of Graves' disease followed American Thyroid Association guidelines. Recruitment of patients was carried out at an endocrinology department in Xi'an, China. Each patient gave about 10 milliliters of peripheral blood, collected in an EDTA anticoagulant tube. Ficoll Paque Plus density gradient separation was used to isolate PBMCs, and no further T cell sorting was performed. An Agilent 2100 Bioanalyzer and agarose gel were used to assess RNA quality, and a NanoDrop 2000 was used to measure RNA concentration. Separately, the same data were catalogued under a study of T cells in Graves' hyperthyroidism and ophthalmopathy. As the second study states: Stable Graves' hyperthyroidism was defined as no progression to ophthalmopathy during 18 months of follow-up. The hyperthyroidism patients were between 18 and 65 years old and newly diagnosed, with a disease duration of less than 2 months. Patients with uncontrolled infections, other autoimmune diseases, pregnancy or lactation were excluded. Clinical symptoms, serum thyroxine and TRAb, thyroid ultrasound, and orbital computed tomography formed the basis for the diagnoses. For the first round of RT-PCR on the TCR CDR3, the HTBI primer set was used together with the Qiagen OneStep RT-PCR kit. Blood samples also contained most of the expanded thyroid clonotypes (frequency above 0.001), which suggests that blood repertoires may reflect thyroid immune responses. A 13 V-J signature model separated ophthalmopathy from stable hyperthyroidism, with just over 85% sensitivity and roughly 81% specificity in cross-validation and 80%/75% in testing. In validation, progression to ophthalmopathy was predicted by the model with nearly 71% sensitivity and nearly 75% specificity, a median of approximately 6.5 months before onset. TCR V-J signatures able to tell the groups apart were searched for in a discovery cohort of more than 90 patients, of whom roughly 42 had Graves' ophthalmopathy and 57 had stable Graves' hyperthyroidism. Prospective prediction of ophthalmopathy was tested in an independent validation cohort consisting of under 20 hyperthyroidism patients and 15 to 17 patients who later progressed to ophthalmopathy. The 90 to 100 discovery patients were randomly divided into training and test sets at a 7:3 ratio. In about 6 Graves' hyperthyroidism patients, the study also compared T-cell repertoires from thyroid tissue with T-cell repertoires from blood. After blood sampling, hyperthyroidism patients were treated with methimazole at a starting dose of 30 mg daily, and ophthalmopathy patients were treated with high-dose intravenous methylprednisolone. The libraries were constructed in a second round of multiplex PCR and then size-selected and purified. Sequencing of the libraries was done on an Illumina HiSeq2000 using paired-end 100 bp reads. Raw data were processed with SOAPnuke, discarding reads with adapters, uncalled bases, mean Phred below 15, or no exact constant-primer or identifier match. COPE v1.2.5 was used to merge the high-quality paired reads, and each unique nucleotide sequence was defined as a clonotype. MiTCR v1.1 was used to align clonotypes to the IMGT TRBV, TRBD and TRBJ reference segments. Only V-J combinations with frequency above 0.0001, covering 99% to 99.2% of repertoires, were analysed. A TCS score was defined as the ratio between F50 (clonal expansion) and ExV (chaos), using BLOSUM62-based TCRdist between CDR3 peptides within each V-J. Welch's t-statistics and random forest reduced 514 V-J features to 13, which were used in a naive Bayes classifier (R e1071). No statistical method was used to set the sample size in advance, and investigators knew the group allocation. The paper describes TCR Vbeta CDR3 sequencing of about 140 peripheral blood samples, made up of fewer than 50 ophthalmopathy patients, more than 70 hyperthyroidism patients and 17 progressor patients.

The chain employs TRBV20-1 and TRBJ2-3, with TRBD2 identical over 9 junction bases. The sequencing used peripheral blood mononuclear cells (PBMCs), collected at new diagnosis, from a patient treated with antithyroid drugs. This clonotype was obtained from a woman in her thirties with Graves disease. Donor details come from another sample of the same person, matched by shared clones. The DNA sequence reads TGCAGTGCTAGGCCGGCGGGAGGGGCCTCAGATACGCAGTATTTT. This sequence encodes CSARPAGGASDTQYF.